The clone carrying this T cell receptor (beta chain) occurred a few times. The record originates from a study of human T cells and chemical hapten exposure. TCRdb re-analysed the RACE reads in MiXCR, keeping a single row per CDR3 protein. Of more than 150,000 distinct CDR3 sequences listed, about 15% are singletons. V dropped 7 bases and J dropped 0 bases, with 7 bases sitting between them. The CDR3 runs 11 residues. Germline V gene data show CDR1 as GTSNPN and CDR2 as SVGIG (reference sequence). Time point defined: patch test 1, 2 weeks after DPC sensitization. Sample treatment: therapeutic diphenylcyclopropenone sensitization with weekly scalp DPC. Each donor was an alopecia patient between 18 and 70 years of age who qualified for DPC.

The rearrangement links TRBV30 to TRBJ2-7; no clear D gene. The sequences come from whole blood, collected in connection with sensitization to the hapten diphenylcyclopropenone (DPC). The sequence came from a woman aged 25 to 45 with alopecia areata. Some clones in this sample may be carry-over from other donors' samples. The CDR3 loop is CAYLGSYEQYF. The CDR3 DNA reads TGTGCCTACTTAGGCTCCTACGAGCAGTACTTC. Full variable domain (outside the CDR3, taken from reference TRBV30 and TRBJ2-7): SQTIHQWPATLVQPVGSPLSLECTVEGTSNPNLYWYRQAAGRGLQLLFYSVGIGQISSEVPQNLSASRPQDRQFILSSKKLLLSDSGFYLCAYLGSYEQYFGPGTRLTVT.